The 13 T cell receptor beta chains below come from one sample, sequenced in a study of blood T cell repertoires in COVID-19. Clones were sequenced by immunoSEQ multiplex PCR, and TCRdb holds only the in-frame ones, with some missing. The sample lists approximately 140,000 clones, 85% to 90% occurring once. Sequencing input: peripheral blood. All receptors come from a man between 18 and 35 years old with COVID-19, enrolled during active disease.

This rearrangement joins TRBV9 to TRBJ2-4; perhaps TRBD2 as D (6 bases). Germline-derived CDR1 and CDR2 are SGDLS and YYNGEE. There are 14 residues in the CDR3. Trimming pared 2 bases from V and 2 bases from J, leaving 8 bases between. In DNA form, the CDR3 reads TGTGCCAGCAGCGTGGGGGGTTCCAAAAACATTCAGTACTTC. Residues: CASSVGGSKNIQYF.

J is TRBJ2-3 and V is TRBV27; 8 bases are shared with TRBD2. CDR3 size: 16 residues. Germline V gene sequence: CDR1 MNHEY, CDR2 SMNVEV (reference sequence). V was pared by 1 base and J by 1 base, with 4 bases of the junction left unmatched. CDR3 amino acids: CASSLFTGRGTDTQYF. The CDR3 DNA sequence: TGTGCCAGCAGTTTATTTACCGGGAGGGGCACAGATACGCAGTATTTT.

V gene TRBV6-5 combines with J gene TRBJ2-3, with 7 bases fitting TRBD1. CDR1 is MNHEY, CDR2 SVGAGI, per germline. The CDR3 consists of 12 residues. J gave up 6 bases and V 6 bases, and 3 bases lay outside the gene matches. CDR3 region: CASSPTGDTQYF. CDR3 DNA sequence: TGTGCCAGCAGCCCGACAGGGGATACGCAGTATTTT.

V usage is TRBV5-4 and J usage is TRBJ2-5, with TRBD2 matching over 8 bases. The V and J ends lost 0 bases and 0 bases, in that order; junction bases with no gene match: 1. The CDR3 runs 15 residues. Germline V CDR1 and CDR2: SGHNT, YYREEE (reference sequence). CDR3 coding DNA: TGTGCCAGCAGCTTGGTACTAGCGGACCAAGAGACCCAGTACTTC. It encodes CASSLVLADQETQYF.

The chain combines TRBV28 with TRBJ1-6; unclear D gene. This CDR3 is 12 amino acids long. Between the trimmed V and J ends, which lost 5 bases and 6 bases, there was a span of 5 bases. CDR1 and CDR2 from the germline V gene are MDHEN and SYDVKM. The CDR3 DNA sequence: TGTGCCAGCAGTCCGTCTAATTCACCCCTCCACTTT. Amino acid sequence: CASSPSNSPLHF. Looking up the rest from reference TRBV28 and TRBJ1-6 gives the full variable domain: DVKVTQSSRYLVKRTGEKVFLECVQDMDHENMFWYRQDPGLGLRLIYFSYDVKMKEKGDIPEGYSVSREKKERFSLILESASTNQTSMYLCASSPSNSPLHFGNGTRLTVT.

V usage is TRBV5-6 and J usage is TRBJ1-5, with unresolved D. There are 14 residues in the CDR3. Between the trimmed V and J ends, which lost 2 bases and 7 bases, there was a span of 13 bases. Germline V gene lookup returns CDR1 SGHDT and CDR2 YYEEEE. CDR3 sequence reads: CASSFRMAGQPQHF. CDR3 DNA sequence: TGTGCCAGCAGCTTTAGAATGGCAGGCCAGCCCCAGCATTTT.

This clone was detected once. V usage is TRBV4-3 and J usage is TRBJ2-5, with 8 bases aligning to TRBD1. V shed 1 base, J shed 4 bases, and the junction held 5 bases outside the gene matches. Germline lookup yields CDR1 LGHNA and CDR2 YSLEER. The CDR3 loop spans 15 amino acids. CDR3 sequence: CASSQGGQGAETQYF. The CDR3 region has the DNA TGCGCCAGCAGCCAAGGAGGACAGGGAGCAGAGACCCAGTACTTC.

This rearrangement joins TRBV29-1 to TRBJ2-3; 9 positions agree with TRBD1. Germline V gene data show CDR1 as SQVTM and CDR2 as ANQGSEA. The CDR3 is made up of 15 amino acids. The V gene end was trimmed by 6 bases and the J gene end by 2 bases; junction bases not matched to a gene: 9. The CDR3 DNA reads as TGCAGCGTGGACCGGACAGGGGTCCCCACAGATACGCAGTATTTT. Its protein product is CSVDRTGVPTDTQYF.

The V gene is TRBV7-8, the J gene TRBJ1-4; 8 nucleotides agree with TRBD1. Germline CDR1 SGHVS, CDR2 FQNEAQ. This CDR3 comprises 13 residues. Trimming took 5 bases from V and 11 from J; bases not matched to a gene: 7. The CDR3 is CASSHRTGPKLFF. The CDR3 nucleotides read TGTGCCAGCAGCCATCGGACAGGGCCTAAACTGTTTTTT.

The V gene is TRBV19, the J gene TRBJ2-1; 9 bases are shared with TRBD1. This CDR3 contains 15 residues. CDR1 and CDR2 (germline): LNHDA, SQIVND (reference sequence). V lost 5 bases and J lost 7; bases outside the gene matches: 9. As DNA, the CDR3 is TGTGCCAGTAGTCCCGACAGGGGGGGGTGGAATGAGCAGTTCTTC. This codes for CASSPDRGGWNEQFF.

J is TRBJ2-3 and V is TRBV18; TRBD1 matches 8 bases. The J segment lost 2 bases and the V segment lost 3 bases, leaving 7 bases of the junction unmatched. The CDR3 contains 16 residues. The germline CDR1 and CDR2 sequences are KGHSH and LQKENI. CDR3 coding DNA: TGTGCCAGCTCACCCGCAGGGGGCGCGTTCACAGATACGCAGTATTTT. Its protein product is CASSPAGGAFTDTQYF.

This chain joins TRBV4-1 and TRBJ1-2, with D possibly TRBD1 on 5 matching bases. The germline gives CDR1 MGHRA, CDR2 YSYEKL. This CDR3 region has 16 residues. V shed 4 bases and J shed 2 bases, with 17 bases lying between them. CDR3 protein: CASSPFQGLFNYGYTF. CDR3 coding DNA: TGCGCCAGCAGCCCCTTCCAGGGCCTCTTCAACTATGGCTACACCTTC.

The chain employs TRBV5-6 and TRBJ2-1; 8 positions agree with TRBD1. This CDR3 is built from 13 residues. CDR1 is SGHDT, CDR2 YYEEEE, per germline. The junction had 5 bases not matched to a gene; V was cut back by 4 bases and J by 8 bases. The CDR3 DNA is TGTGCCAGCAGCAACGGACAGGGCCATGAGCAGTTCTTC. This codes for CASSNGQGHEQFF. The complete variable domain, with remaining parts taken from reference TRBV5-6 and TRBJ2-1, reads DAGVTQSPTHLIKTRGQQVTLRCSPKSGHDTVSWYQQALGQGPQFIFQYYEEEERQRGNFPDRFSGHQFPNYSSELNVNALLLGDSALYLCASSNGQGHEQFFGPGTRLTVL.